The clone carrying this T cell receptor beta chain was seen at least ten times. Its target is not known. The read terminates 3 residues ahead of where the CDR3 ends, so the germline J gene completes it. At the DNA level, this CDR3 is encoded by other sequences in the same sample as well. This sample is drawn from a study of T cell clonality in common variable immunodeficiency. Study results and limitations: CVID subjects shared fewer TCRbeta clones than healthy controls did. Links between repertoire features and CVID complications were heterogeneity-limited.

Germline CDR1 and CDR2: GTSNPN and SVGIG (reference sequence). Trimming removed 3 bases at V and 0 bases at J, with 17 bases between. The CDR3 is 16 residues long. Sequencing input was equivalent genomic DNA from CVID and controls. TCRdb's copy holds only in-frame clones and misses some; the assay was immunoSEQ multiplex PCR. Recorded here are around 34,000 clones, none singletons. Source material: peripheral blood mononuclear cells. The rearrangement links TRBV30 to TRBJ1-1; a weak D match, TRBD1 (6 bases). The sequence was obtained from a person aged 18 to 70 in good health. The CDR3 protein is CAWRQGHLGVNTEAFF. The sequenced part of the CDR3 DNA is TGTGCCTGGAGGCAGGGACACTTGGGGGTGAACACTGAA.